This entry lists 5 T cell receptor beta chains sequenced from one sample in a study of shared clonotypes between healthy human individuals. Profiled with immunoSEQ multiplex PCR; TCRdb holds only in-frame clones, not every one. The sample lists approximately 1,500,000 clones; over 95% were seen once. The sequenced sample consisted of naive CD4+ T cells sorted from blood. As to subset: CD45RA+ positively selected. These receptor sequences come from a man aged 25 to 40 in good health.

The chain carries TRBV18 and TRBJ2-7, with 11 bases lining up with TRBD1. The CDR3 sequence is 16 residues long. The V gene end was trimmed by 5 bases and the J gene end by 2 bases; junction bases not matched to a gene: 8. From germline, CDR1 is KGHSH and CDR2 LQKENI. The CDR3 region has the DNA TGTGCCAGCTCAGAACTAGGGACAGGGGGTCCCTACGAGCAGTACTTC. Protein sequence: CASSELGTGGPYEQYF.

The V call is TRBV19, the J call TRBJ1-1; D perhaps matches TRBD1 (5 bases). This CDR3 region has 14 residues. CDR1 is LNHDA and CDR2 is SQIVND in the germline V gene (reference sequence). The V gene lost 3 bases and the J gene lost 1 base, with 9 bases spanning the gap. CDR3 loop: CASSMGGGNTEAFF. The CDR3 DNA reads as TGTGCCAGTAGTATGGGGGGTGGGAACACTGAAGCTTTCTTT.

The rearrangement links TRBV5-1 to TRBJ2-4, with D perhaps matching TRBD2 (7 bases). This CDR3 is built from 14 residues. CDR1 SGHRS and CDR2 YFSETQ come from the germline V gene. V was trimmed by 3 bases and J by 8 bases, leaving 15 bases between them. DNA for the CDR3: TGCGCCAGCAGCTCAACAAGGGAGGGGGACATTCAGTACTTC. Amino acids: CASSSTREGDIQYF.

This chain connects TRBV7-6 to TRBJ2-1; possible D gene TRBD1, 6 bases. The ends were cut back, 0 bases at V and 0 bases at J, with 9 bases in the middle. CDR1 is SGHVS and CDR2 is FNYEAQ in the germline V gene. The length of the CDR3 is 16 residues. CDR3: CASSLAQGSSYNEQFF. CDR3 sequence (DNA): TGTGCCAGCAGCTTAGCACAGGGAAGCTCCTACAATGAGCAGTTCTTC.

In regard to this clone: Other DNA sequences in this sample translate to the same CDR3. The chain is built from TRBV4-3 and TRBJ2-7, with 7 bases lining up with TRBD2. The V gene's germline CDR1 is LGHNA and CDR2 YSLEER. The CDR3 length is 16 residues. After removal of 0 bases from V and 3 bases from J, the junction contained 8 bases not matched to a gene. CDR3 loop: CASSQDAGRDLYEQYF. The CDR3, as DNA: TGCGCCAGCAGCCAAGATGCAGGGAGGGATCTCTACGAGCAGTACTTC.